The 2 T cell receptor beta chains given below trace back to one sample, sequenced in a study of post-analysis software for immune sequencing data. Study results and caveats: The study found TRBV5-6, TRBV5-1 and TRBV20-1 among five TRBV segments more frequent in patients than controls.

These TCRs are of unknown antigen specificity. Researchers reported that TCR beta cDNA libraries carried unique molecular identifiers. TCRdb recomputed calls from the PCR reads with MiXCR, one row per CDR3 protein. The table shows approximately 630,000 distinct CDR3 sequences, with approximately 59% occurring only once. The sequencing sample was made of blood. These receptors were obtained from a girl aged 2-10 years with multiple sclerosis.

In its sample, this clonotype was seen a few times. The V and J genes are TRBV7-9 and TRBJ1-4; D not certain. The CDR3 has 15 amino acids. Trimming cost V 0 bases and J 7 bases, with 12 bases left between them. Germline-derived CDR1 and CDR2 are SEHNR and FQNEAQ (reference sequence). This CDR3 is CASSLAQGSGEKLFF. DNA of the CDR3: TGTGCCAGCAGCTTAGCCCAAGGGTCGGGTGAAAAACTGTTTTTT. The variable domain in full, completed from reference TRBV7-9 and TRBJ1-4, reads DTGVSQNPRHKITKRGQNVTFRCDPISEHNRLYWYRQTLGQGPEFLTYFQNEAQLEKSRLLSDRFSAERPKGSFSTLEIQRTEQGDSAMYLCASSLAQGSGEKLFFGSGTQLSVL.

The rearrangement joins TRBV7-6 to TRBJ1-5; D is perhaps TRBD1 (5 bases). The CDR3 contains 17 residues. Germline V gene lookup returns CDR1 SGHVS and CDR2 FNYEAQ. V lost 1 base to trimming and J lost 0 bases, with 13 bases between them. The CDR3 loop is CASSLGAGTLSNQPQHF. DNA for the CDR3: TGTGCCAGCAGCTTAGGGGCAGGGACCCTTAGCAATCAGCCCCAGCATTTT.